This TCR beta chain was identified in a study of cytomegalovirus exposure and HLA in healthy donors. It was with 60 Vbeta and 13 Jbeta primers that the PCR ran. Sequencing was performed with immunoSEQ multiplex PCR; in TCRdb, only in-frame clones are kept and a portion is missing. The table includes about 190,000 clones, less than 85% detected once. The sample was PBMCs. The TCR sequence derives from a man in his thirties or forties in good health and CMV-seropositive.

CDR3 sequence (DNA): TGTGCCAGTAGACAAAGGGGACAGGGTATCTATGGCTACACCTTC. Protein sequence: CASRQRGQGIYGYTF. This chain connects TRBV19 to TRBJ1-2; 9 bases map to TRBD1. The CDR3 loop spans 15 amino acids. J was trimmed by 4 bases and V by 6 bases; bases with no gene match: 9. The V gene's germline CDR1 is LNHDA and CDR2 SQIVND (reference sequence).